The next 14 T cell receptor beta chains were all read from a single sample in a study of T cells expressing NK-cell markers (dated by TCRdb to about 2020). Library method: 5' RACE. TCRdb shows the sequencer as Illumina HiSeq 2000. The reads went through TCRdb reprocessing, and each CDR3 protein sequence gets one entry with no DNA. This sample's table lists approximately 380,000 distinct CDR3 sequences. The leading ten clones occupy around 5% of the sample. The material sequenced was blood T cells: a sorted CD56 or NKG2C T cell subset, CD4+ or CD8+ T cells, or bulk PBMC T cells (not recorded which). The receptors derive from a man between 18 and 69 years old in good health.

The chain combines TRBV5-1 with TRBJ2-3; TCRdb's assignment of TRBD1 cannot be checked, as there is no DNA. CDR1 is SGHRS, CDR2 YFSETQ, per germline. The CDR3 has 15 amino acids. Here the CDR3 reads CASSSQGAGTDTQYF.

The V and J genes are TRBV10-3 and TRBJ2-3; the TRBD2 assignment by TCRdb is unverifiable without DNA. There are 19 residues in the CDR3. Germline CDR1 ENHRY, CDR2 SYGVKD. The CDR3 here is CAISDPLAAGGLSTDTQYF.

This chain connects TRBV6-1 to TRBJ2-4; with no DNA, the TCRdb D assignment of TRBD1 cannot be verified. CDR1 MNHNS and CDR2 SASEGT come from the germline V gene. CDR3 size: 15 residues. CDR3 in amino acids: CASSPGVWSKNIQYF.

This chain joins TRBV3-1 and TRBJ1-6. This CDR3 contains 13 residues. Looked up from germline, CDR1 is LGHDT and CDR2 is YNNKEL (reference sequence). CDR3 sequence reads: CASSESEGSPLHF.

The J gene is TRBJ2-7, the V gene TRBV5-1; lacking DNA, the TRBD1 call made by TCRdb goes unchecked. There are 15 residues in the CDR3. Germline assignment: CDR1 SGHRS and CDR2 YFSETQ. CDR3 region: CASSSLLGQDYEQYF.

This chain joins TRBV13 and TRBJ1-6; TCRdb picks TRBD1, but there is no DNA to check that call. Germline loops: CDR1 PRHDT, CDR2 FYEKMQ (reference sequence). The CDR3 totals 16 residues. CDR3 loop: CASSLGDRVYNSPLHF.

The J gene is TRBJ1-1, the V gene TRBV13; TCRdb picks TRBD1, but there is no DNA to check that call. Per germline, CDR1 PRHDT and CDR2 FYEKMQ (reference sequence). This CDR3 has 15 amino acids. The CDR3 sequence is CASSRTGIMNTEAFF.

V gene TRBV18 combines with J gene TRBJ2-7; TCRdb names TRBD2, which stays unverified in the absence of DNA. This CDR3 is built from 18 residues. Germline CDR1 reads KGHSH; CDR2 reads LQKENI. This chain's CDR3 is CASSPMGLAGGSSYEQYF.

The chain has TRBV5-6 and TRBJ2-1. This CDR3 spans 14 amino acids. Germline CDR1 is SGHDT and CDR2 is YYEEEE. CDR3 in amino acids: CASSPRRSYNEQFF.

V is TRBV2 and J is TRBJ2-7. This CDR3 is built from 16 residues. Per germline, CDR1 SNHLY and CDR2 FYNNEI. CDR3: CASSAVLGRGSYEQYF. The whole variable domain, filled in from reference TRBV2 and TRBJ2-7, reads EPEVTQTPSHQVTQMGQEVILRCVPISNHLYFYWYRQILGQKVEFLVSFYNNEISEKSEIFDDQFSVERPDGSNFTLKIRSTKLEDSAMYFCASSAVLGRGSYEQYFGPGTRLTVT.

V usage is TRBV6-1 and J usage is TRBJ2-6; TCRdb's D call of TRBD1 is untestable without DNA. Germline loops: CDR1 MNHNS, CDR2 SASEGT. The CDR3 extends over 14 amino acids. The CDR3 reads CASGRDRRANVLTF.

CDR3 amino acids: CSAINWETATNEKLFF. This chain joins TRBV20-1 and TRBJ1-4. Per germline, CDR1 DFQATT and CDR2 SNEGSKA (reference sequence). The CDR3 consists of 16 residues.

The rearrangement uses TRBV5-1 and TRBJ1-2. The length of the CDR3 is 15 residues. Germline V CDR1 and CDR2: SGHRS, YFSETQ. CDR3 sequence reads: CASSSSRLSTYGYTF.

The V and J genes are TRBV12-3 or TRBV12-4 and TRBJ2-3. CDR3 length: 14 residues. The CDR3 loop reads CASSIYSTADTQYF.